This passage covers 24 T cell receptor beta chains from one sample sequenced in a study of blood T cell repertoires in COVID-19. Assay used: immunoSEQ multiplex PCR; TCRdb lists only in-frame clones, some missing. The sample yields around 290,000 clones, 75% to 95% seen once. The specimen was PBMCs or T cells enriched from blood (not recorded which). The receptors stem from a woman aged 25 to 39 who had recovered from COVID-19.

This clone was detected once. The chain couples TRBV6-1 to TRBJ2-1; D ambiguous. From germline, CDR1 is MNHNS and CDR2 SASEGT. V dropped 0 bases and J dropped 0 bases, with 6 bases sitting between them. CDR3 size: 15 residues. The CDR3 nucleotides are TGTGCCAGCAGTGAAGCTCTGCGCTCCTACAATGAGCAGTTCTTC. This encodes CASSEALRSYNEQFF.

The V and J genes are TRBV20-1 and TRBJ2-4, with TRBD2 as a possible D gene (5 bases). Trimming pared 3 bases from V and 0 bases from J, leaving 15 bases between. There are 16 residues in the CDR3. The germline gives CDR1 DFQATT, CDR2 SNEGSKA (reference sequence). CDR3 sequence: CSASEAGGRAKNIQYF. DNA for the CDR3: TGCAGTGCTAGTGAGGCTGGTGGGAGAGCCAAAAACATTCAGTACTTC.

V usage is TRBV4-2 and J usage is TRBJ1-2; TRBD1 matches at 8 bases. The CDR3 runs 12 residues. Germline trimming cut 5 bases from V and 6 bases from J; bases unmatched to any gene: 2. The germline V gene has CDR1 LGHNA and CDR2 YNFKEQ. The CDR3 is CASSETGDGYTF. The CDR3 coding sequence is TGTGCCAGCAGCGAGACAGGGGATGGCTACACCTTC.

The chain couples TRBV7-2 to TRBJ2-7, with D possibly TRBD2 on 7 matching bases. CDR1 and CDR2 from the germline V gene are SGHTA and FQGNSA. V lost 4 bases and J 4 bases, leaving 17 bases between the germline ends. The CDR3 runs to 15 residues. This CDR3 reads CASSSRPRGGYEQYF. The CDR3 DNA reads TGTGCCAGCAGCTCCAGACCGAGGGGGGGTTACGAGCAGTACTTC. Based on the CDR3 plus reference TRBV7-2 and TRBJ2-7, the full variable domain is GAGVSQSPSNKVTEKGKDVELRCDPISGHTALYWYRQSLGQGLEFLIYFQGNSAPDKSGLPSDRFSAERTGGSVSTLTIQRTQQEDSAVYLCASSSRPRGGYEQYFGPGTRLTVT.

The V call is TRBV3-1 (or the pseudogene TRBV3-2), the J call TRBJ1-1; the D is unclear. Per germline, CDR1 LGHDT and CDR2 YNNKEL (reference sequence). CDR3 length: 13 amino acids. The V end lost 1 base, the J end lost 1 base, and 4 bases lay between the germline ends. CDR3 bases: TGTGCCAGCAGCCAAGTGGCGAACACTGAAGCTTTCTTT. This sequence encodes CASSQVANTEAFF.

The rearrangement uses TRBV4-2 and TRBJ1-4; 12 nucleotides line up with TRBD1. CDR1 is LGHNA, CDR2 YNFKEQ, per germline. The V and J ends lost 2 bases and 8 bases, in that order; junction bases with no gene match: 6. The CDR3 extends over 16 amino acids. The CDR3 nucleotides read TGTGCCAGCAGCCAACTGGGACAGGGGGCATTGGAAAAACTGTTTTTT. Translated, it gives CASSQLGQGALEKLFF.

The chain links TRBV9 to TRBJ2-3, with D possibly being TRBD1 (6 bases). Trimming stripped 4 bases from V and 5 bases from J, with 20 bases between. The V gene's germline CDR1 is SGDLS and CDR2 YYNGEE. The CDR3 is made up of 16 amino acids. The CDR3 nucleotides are TGTGCCAGCAGCCCACGGGCAGGGGAATATGGAGATACGCAGTATTTT. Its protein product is CASSPRAGEYGDTQYF.

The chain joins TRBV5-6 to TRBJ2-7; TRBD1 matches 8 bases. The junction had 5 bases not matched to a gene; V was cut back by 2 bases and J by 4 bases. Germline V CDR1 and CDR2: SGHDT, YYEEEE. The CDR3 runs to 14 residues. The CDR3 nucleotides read TGTGCCAGCAGCTTTCTGGACAGGGCTTACGAGCAGTACTTC. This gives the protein CASSFLDRAYEQYF.

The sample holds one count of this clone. The CDR3 is CASSPSSQGSMNTEAFF. For the CDR3, the DNA is TGTGCCAGCTCACCATCAAGTCAGGGGTCCATGAACACTGAAGCTTTCTTT. This chain uses TRBV18 with TRBJ1-1; possible D gene TRBD1, 6 bases. The ends were cut back, 2 bases at V and 0 bases at J, with 16 bases in the middle. From germline, CDR1 is KGHSH and CDR2 LQKENI. This CDR3 region has 17 residues.

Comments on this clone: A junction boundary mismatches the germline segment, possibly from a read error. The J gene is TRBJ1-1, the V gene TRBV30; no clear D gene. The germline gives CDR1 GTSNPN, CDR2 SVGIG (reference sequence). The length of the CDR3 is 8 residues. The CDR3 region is CASLPGLF. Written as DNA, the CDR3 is TGTGCCTCCTTGCCGGGGTTGTTT.

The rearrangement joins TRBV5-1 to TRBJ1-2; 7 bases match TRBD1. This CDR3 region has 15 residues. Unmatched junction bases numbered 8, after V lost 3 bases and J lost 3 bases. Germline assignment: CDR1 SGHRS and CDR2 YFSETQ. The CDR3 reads CASSWLSGTDYGYTF. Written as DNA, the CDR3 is TGCGCCAGCAGCTGGTTGTCCGGGACAGACTATGGCTACACCTTC. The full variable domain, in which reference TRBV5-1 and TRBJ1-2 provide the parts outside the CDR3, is KAGVTQTPRYLIKTRGQQVTLSCSPISGHRSVSWYQQTPGQGLQFLFEYFSETQRNKGNFPGRFSGRQFSNSRSEMNVSTLELGDSALYLCASSWLSGTDYGYTFGSGTRLTVV.

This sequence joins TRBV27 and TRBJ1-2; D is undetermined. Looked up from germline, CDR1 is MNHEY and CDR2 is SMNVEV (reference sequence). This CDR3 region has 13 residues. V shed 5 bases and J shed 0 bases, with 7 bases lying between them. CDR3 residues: CASSRQANYGYTF. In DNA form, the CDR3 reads TGTGCCAGCAGTAGGCAGGCTAACTATGGCTACACCTTC.

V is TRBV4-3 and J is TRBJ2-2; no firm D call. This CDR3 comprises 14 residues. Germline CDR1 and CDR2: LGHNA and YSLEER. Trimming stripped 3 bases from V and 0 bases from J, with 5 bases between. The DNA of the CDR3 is TGCGCCAGCAGCCATGACTCGAACACCGGGGAGCTGTTTTTT. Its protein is CASSHDSNTGELFF.

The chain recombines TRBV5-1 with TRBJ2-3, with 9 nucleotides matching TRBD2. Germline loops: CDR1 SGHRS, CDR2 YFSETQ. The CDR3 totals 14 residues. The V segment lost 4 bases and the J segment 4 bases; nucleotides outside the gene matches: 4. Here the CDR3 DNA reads TGCGCCAGCAGCCCTAGCGGGAAGTCAGATACGCAGTATTTT. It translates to CASSPSGKSDTQYF.

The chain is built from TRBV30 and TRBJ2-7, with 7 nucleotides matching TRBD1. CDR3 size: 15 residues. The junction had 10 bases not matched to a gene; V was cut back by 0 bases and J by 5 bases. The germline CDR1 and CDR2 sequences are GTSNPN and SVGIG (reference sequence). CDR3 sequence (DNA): TGTGCCTGGAGTGTAAGGGCCAGGGGGTACGACGAGCAGTACTTC. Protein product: CAWSVRARGYDEQYF.

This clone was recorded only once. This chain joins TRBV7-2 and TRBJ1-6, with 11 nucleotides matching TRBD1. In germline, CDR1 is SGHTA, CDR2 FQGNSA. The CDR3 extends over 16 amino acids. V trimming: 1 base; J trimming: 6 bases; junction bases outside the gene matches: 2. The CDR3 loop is CASSLGTGGFNSPLHF. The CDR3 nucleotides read TGTGCCAGCAGCTTAGGGACAGGGGGCTTTAATTCACCCCTCCACTTT.

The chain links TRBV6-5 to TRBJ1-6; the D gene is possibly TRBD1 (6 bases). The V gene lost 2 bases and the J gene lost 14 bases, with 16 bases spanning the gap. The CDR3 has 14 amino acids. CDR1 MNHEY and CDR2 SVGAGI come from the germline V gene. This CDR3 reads CASSYRQAAGALHF. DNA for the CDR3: TGTGCCAGCAGTTACCGACAGGCCGCTGGGGCCCTCCACTTT.

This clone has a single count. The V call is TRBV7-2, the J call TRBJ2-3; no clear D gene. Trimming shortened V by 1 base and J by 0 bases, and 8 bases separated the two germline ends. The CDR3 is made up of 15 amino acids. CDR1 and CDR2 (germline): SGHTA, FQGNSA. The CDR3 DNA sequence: TGTGCCAGCAGCTTAGAACTGTTAAGCACAGATACGCAGTATTTT. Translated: CASSLELLSTDTQYF. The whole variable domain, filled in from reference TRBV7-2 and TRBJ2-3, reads GAGVSQSPSNKVTEKGKDVELRCDPISGHTALYWYRQSLGQGLEFLIYFQGNSAPDKSGLPSDRFSAERTGGSVSTLTIQRTQQEDSAVYLCASSLELLSTDTQYFGPGTRLTVL.

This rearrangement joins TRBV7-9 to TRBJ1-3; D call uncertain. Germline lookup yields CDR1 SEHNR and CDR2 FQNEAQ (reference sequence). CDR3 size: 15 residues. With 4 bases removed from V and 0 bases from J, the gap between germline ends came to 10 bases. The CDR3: CASSSVSSSGNTIYF. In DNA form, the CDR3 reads TGTGCCAGCAGCTCGGTTTCGAGCTCTGGAAACACCATATATTTT.

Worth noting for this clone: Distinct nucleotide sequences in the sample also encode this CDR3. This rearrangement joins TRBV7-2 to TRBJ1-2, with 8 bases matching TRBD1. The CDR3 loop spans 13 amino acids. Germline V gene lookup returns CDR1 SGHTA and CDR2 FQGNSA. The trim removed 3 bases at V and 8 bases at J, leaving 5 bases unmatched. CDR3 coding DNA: TGTGCCAGCAGCTTGGACAGGGCTGGGGGCTACACCTTC. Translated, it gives CASSLDRAGGYTF.

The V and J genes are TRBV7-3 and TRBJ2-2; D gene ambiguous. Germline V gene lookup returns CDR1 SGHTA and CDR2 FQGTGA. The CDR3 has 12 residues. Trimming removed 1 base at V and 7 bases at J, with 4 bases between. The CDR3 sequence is CASSLSGGELFF. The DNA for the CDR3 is TGTGCCAGCAGCTTAAGCGGCGGGGAGCTGTTTTTT.

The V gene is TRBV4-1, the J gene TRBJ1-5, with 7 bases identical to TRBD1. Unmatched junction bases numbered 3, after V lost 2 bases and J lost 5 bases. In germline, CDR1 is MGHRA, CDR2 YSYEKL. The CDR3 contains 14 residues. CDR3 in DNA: TGCGCCAGCAGCCAACAGACAGGGTATCAGCCCCAGCATTTT. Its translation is CASSQQTGYQPQHF.

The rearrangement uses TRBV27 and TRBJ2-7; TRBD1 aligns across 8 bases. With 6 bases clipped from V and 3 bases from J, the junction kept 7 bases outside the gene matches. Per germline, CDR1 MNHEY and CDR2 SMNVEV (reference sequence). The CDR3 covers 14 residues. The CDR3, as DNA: TGTGCCAGCAGCCGAACTACAGGGGGCTACGAGCAGTACTTC. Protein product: CASSRTTGGYEQYF.

The CDR3, as DNA: TGTGCCAGCAGGCGTCAAAGAACTAGCAGTTACGAGCAGTACTTC. This encodes CASRRQRTSSYEQYF. The rearrangement uses TRBV27 and TRBJ2-7, with a tentative D call TRBD2 (6 bases). Germline CDR1 MNHEY, CDR2 SMNVEV (reference sequence). This CDR3 contains 15 residues. V lost 6 bases to trimming and J lost 4 bases, with 19 bases between them.